This is a list of T cell receptor beta chains from one sample in a study of blood T cell repertoires in COVID-19. TCRdb's copy holds only in-frame clones and misses some; the assay was immunoSEQ multiplex PCR. The table records 200,000 to 250,000 clones, roughly four fifths of them present only once. The specimen was peripheral blood. These receptors were obtained from a woman of 80 years or more with acute or convalescent COVID-19. Each CDR3 is given with its conserved first and last residue. D genes are given only for firm matches. Size values are once, few and many counts, or a class for expanded clones, and some rows have none.

clone_size	v_call	d_call	j_call	cdr3_aa	cdr3_nt
NA	TRBV5-6	NA	TRBJ1-1	CASSFITGKNTEAFF	TGTGCCAGCAGTTTTATAACGGGGAAAAACACTGAAGCTTTCTTT
NA	TRBV18	NA	TRBJ2-5	CASSQSTGQETQYF	TGTGCCAGCTCACAGAGTACAGGCCAAGAGACCCAGTACTTC
NA	TRBV9	TRBD2	TRBJ2-1	CASRDSGGDYNEQFF	TGTGCCAGCAGGGATAGCGGGGGGGACTACAATGAGCAGTTCTTC
NA	TRBV20-1	TRBD2	TRBJ2-7	CSASTPRLAGDEQYF	TGCAGTGCTAGTACCCCCCGACTAGCGGGAGACGAGCAGTACTTC
NA	TRBV15	NA	TRBJ1-2	CATSRDRSSIYGYTF	TGTGCCACCAGCAGAGACAGGTCGTCGATCTATGGCTACACCTTC
few	TRBV7-2	TRBD1	TRBJ2-1	CASSLPGQKFF	TGTGCCAGCAGCCTACCGGGACAGAAGTTCTTC
NA	TRBV7-9	TRBD1	TRBJ2-5	CASSTRDRGGYQETQYF	TGTGCCAGCAGCACCCGGGACAGGGGGGGGTACCAAGAGACCCAGTACTTC
NA	TRBV2	NA	TRBJ1-1	CASSEARTVNTEAFF	TGTGCCAGCAGTGAAGCACGGACAGTGAACACTGAAGCTTTCTTT
NA	TRBV2	NA	TRBJ2-5	CASQDGGGWETQYF	TGTGCCAGCCAGGATGGGGGGGGCTGGGAGACCCAGTACTTC
NA	TRBV21-1	NA	TRBJ1-1	CASSKRGRRNTEAFF	TGTGCCAGCAGCAAAAGGGGGCGCAGGAACACTGAAGCTTTCTTT
few	TRBV27	TRBD1	TRBJ2-3	CASSLQGAGADTQYF	TGTGCCAGCAGTCTACAGGGGGCGGGGGCAGATACGCAGTATTTT
NA	TRBV25-1	NA	TRBJ1-4	CASSEGGRVEKLFF	TGTGCCAGCAGTGAGGGGGGGCGCGTCGAAAAACTGTTTTTT
NA	TRBV28	TRBD1	TRBJ1-5	CASRSGQRSQPQHF	TGTGCCAGCAGGTCGGGACAGCGGAGTCAGCCCCAGCATTTT
NA	TRBV7-2	NA	TRBJ2-2	CASSLNRDKATGELFF	TGTGCCAGCAGCTTAAACAGGGATAAGGCGACCGGGGAGCTGTTTTTT
NA	TRBV13	NA	TRBJ2-6	CASLRSSGANVLTF	TGTGCCAGCCTTCGGAGCTCTGGGGCCAACGTCCTGACTTTC
NA	TRBV6-5	TRBD1	TRBJ2-4	CASSSRTGKNIQYF	TGTGCCAGCAGTTCCCGGACAGGGAAAAACATTCAGTACTTC
NA	TRBV7-6	TRBD1	TRBJ2-5	CASKPQTGGVETQYF	TGTGCCAGCAAGCCCCAGACAGGGGGCGTGGAGACCCAGTACTTC
NA	TRBV18	TRBD2	TRBJ2-1	CASSPLERERNEQFF	TGTGCCAGCTCACCACTCGAGCGGGAGAGGAATGAGCAGTTCTTC
NA	TRBV19	NA	TRBJ2-6	CASSITRGTGANVLTF	TGTGCCAGTAGTATTACCCGGGGAACTGGGGCCAACGTCCTGACTTTC
NA	TRBV6-6	NA	TRBJ2-5	CASSRDRSYSETQYF	TGTGCCAGCAGTCGAGACAGGAGCTATTCGGAGACCCAGTACTTC
few	TRBV28	TRBD1	TRBJ1-3	CASSEPGQRNTIYF	TGTGCCAGCAGTGAACCGGGACAGAGAAACACCATATATTTT
NA	TRBV5-5	TRBD2	TRBJ2-1	CASSLVLAGVREQFF	TGTGCCAGCAGCTTGGTATTAGCGGGAGTACGTGAGCAGTTCTTC
NA	TRBV9	NA	TRBJ2-6	CASSVGTGPNVLTF	TGTGCCAGCAGCGTAGGAACAGGGCCCAACGTCCTGACTTTC
NA	TRBV9	TRBD2	TRBJ2-1	CASSVGVTSGDQKQFF	TGTGCCAGCAGCGTAGGCGTAACTAGCGGGGACCAAAAGCAGTTCTTC
NA	TRBV7-9	TRBD2	TRBJ2-5	CASSLTISGEETQYF	TGTGCCAGCAGCTTAACCATTAGCGGGGAAGAGACCCAGTACTTC
NA	TRBV5-6	NA	TRBJ1-1	CASSLAGGQRGEAFF	TGTGCCAGCAGCTTGGCCGGGGGGCAAAGGGGTGAAGCTTTCTTT
NA	TRBV12-5	NA	TRBJ2-2	CASGLAQGHGELFF	TGTGCTAGTGGTTTGGCCCAGGGACACGGGGAGCTGTTTTTT
NA	TRBV28	TRBD1	TRBJ1-3	CASSTGAYSGNTIYF	TGTGCCAGCAGTACAGGGGCCTACTCTGGAAACACCATATATTTT
NA	TRBV6-4	TRBD1	TRBJ2-2	CASNRGSKRCFF	TGTGCCAGTAACAGGGGGTCAAAAAGGTGTTTTTTT
NA	TRBV6-6	TRBD1	TRBJ1-1	CASKTTGGRMNTEAFF	TGTGCCAGCAAAACTACAGGGGGCCGGATGAACACTGAAGCTTTCTTT
once	TRBV6-5	NA	TRBJ1-1	CASSYSDWGRTEAFF	TGTGCCAGCAGTTACTCGGACTGGGGAAGGACTGAAGCTTTCTTT
NA	TRBV15	NA	TRBJ2-1	CATSGGLDSYNEQFF	TGTGCCACCAGCGGGGGACTGGACTCCTACAATGAGCAGTTCTTC
NA	TRBV24-1	NA	TRBJ2-1	CATSDPKGRVGEQFF	TGTGCCACCAGTGATCCAAAGGGCAGGGTGGGTGAGCAGTTCTTC
NA	TRBV2	TRBD2	TRBJ2-2	CASSVGLAGGRNTGELFF	TGTGCCAGCAGTGTGGGACTAGCGGGGGGACGGAACACCGGGGAGCTGTTTTTT
NA	TRBV23-1	TRBD1	TRBJ2-2	CASSQARGRTGELFF	TGCGCCAGCAGTCAAGCGAGGGGGCGCACCGGGGAGCTGTTTTTT
NA	TRBV28	TRBD1	TRBJ1-3	CASSWDRNSGNTIYF	TGTGCCAGCAGTTGGGACAGGAACTCTGGAAACACCATATATTTT
NA	TRBV6-6	NA	TRBJ2-7	CASSPHPLGGAQYEQYF	TGTGCCAGCAGTCCGCATCCGTTGGGAGGCGCCCAGTACGAGCAGTACTTC
NA	TRBV18	NA	TRBJ2-2	CASSSSGETGELFF	TGTGCCAGCTCGTCCTCAGGGGAGACCGGGGAGCTGTTTTTT
NA	TRBV28	NA	TRBJ1-2	CASNDINYGYTF	TGTGCCAGCAATGACATTAACTATGGCTACACCTTC
NA	TRBV4-3	NA	TRBJ1-3	CASSQEGVSGNTIYF	TGCGCCAGCAGCCAAGAGGGAGTCTCTGGAAACACCATATATTTT
NA	TRBV7-3	TRBD2	TRBJ2-1	CASSLQLAGYNEQFF	TGTGCCAGCAGCTTACAACTAGCGGGATACAATGAGCAGTTCTTC